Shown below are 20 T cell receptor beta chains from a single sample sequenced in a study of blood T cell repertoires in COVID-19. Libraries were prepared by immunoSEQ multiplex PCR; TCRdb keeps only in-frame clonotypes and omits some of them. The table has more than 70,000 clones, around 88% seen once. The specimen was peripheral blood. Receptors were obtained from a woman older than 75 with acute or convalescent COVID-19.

The CDR3 bases are TGTGCCAGCAGTTACTCGTACAGGGGGTTGTCCAATGAGCAGTTCTTC. Encoded protein: CASSYSYRGLSNEQFF. The chain uses TRBV6-5 and TRBJ2-1, with 8 bases aligning to TRBD1. The CDR3 spans 16 residues. The V and J ends lost 0 bases and 6 bases, in that order; junction bases with no gene match: 7. CDR1 and CDR2 (germline): MNHEY, SVGAGI.

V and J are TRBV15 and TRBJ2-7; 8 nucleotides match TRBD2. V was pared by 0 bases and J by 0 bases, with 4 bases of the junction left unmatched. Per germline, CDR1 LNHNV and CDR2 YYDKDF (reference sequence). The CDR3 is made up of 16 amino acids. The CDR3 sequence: CATSRDAGGSSYEQYF. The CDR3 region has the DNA TGTGCCACCAGCAGAGACGCGGGAGGAAGCTCCTACGAGCAGTACTTC.

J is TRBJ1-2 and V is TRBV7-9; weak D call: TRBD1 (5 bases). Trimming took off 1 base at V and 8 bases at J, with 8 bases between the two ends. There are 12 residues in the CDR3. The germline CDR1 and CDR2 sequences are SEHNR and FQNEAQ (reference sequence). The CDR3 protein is CASSLGGVGYTF. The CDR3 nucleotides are TGTGCCAGCAGCTTAGGGGGGGTCGGCTACACCTTC.

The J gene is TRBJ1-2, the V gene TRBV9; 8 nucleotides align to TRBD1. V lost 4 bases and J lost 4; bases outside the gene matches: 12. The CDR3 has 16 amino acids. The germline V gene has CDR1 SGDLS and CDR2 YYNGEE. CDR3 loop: CASSNRGSLRGYGYTF. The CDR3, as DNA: TGTGCCAGCAGCAACAGGGGGTCATTAAGAGGCTATGGCTACACCTTC. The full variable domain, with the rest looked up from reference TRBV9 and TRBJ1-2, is DSGVTQTPKHLITATGQRVTLRCSPRSGDLSVYWYQQSLDQGLQFLIQYYNGEERAKGNILERFSAQQFPDLHSELNLSSLELGDSALYFCASSNRGSLRGYGYTFGSGTRLTVV.

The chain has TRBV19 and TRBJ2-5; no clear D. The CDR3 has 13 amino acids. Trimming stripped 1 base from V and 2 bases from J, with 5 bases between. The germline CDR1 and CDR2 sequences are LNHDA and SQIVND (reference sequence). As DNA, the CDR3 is TGTGCCAGTAGTATAGTGCGACAAGAGACCCAGTACTTC. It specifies CASSIVRQETQYF.

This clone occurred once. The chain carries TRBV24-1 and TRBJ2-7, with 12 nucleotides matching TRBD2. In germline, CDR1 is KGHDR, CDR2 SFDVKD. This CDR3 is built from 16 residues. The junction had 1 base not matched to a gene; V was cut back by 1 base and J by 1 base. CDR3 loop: CATSDLTSGGSYEQYF. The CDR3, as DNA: TGTGCCACCAGTGATTTAACTAGCGGGGGGTCCTACGAGCAGTACTTC.

The CDR3 loop is CASSTQQGAAQYF. The CDR3 DNA follows: TGTGCCAGCAGCACACAACAAGGGGCCGCTCAGTACTTC. This chain links TRBV7-3 with TRBJ2-5, with D perhaps matching TRBD1 (5 bases). This CDR3 is 13 amino acids long. Germline-derived CDR1 and CDR2 are SGHTA and FQGTGA. V was pared by 5 bases and J by 11 bases, with 18 bases between.

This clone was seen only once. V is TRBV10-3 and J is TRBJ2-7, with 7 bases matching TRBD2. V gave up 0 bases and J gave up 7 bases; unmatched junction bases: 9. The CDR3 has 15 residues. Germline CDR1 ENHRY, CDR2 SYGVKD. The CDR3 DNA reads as TGTGCCATCAGTGAGTCGGGAGGGGTAGCTTCGGAGCAGTACTTC. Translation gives CAISESGGVASEQYF.

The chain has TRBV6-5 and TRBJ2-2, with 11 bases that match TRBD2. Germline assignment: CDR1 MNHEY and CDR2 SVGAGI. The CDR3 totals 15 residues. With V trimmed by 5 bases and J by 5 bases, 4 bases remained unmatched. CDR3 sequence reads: CASSLAGGGTGELFF. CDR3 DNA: TGTGCCAGCAGTCTAGCGGGGGGAGGGACCGGGGAGCTGTTTTTT.

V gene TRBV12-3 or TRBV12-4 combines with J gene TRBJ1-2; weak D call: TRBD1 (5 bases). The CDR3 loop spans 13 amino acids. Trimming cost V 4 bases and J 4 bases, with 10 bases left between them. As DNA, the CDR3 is TGTGCCAGCAGTTGGGGGGTCTTCTATGGCTACACCTTC. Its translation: CASSWGVFYGYTF.

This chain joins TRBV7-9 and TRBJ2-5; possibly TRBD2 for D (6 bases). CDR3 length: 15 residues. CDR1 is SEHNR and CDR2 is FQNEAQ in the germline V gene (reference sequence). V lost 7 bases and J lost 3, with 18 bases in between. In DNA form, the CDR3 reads TGTGCCAGCACCGAGGGAGGACGGTACGAAGAGACCCAGTACTTC. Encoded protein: CASTEGGRYEETQYF.

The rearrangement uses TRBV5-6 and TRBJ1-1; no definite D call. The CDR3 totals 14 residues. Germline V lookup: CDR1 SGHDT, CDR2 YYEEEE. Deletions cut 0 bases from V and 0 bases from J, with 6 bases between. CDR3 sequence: CASSLGTLNTEAFF. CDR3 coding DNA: TGTGCCAGCAGCTTGGGGACTTTGAACACTGAAGCTTTCTTT.

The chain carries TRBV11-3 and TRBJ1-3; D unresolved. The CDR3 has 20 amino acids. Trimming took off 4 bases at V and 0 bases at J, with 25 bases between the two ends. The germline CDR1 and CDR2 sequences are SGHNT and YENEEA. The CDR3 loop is CASSSIGEVAVGSSGNTIYF. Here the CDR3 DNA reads TGTGCCAGCAGCTCAATTGGGGAGGTCGCAGTGGGGTCCTCTGGAAACACCATATATTTT.

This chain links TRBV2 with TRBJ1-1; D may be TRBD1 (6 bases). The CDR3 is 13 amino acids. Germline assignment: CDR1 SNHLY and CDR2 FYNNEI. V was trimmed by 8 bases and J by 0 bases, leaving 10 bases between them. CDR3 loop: CASAGQMNTEAFF. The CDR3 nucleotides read TGTGCCAGCGCTGGACAGATGAACACTGAAGCTTTCTTT. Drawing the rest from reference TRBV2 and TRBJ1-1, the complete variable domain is EPEVTQTPSHQVTQMGQEVILRCVPISNHLYFYWYRQILGQKVEFLVSFYNNEISEKSEIFDDQFSVERPDGSNFTLKIRSTKLEDSAMYFCASAGQMNTEAFFGQGTRLTVV.

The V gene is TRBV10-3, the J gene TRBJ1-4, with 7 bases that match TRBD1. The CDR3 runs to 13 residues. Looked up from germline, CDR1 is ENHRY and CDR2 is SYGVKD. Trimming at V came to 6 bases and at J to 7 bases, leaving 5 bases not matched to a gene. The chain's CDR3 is CAIRDREGEKLFF. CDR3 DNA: TGTGCCATCAGAGACAGGGAAGGTGAAAAACTGTTTTTT.

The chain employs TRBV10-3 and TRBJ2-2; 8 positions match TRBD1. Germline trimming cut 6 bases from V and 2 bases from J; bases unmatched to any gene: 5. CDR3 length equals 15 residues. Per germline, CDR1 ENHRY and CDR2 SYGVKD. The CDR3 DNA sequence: TGTGCCATCAGCCGGACAGGGCTTAACACCGGGGAGCTGTTTTTT. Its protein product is CAISRTGLNTGELFF.

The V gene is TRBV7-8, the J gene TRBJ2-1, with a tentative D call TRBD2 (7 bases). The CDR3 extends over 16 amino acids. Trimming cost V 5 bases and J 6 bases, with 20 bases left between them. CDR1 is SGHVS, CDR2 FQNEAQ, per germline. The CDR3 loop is CASSRGGRAGSNEQFF. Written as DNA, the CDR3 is TGTGCCAGCAGCCGAGGGGGGAGGGCAGGAAGCAATGAGCAGTTCTTC.

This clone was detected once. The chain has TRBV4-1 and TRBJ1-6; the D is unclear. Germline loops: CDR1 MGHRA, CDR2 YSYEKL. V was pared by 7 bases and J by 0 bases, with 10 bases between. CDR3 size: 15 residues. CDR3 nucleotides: TGCGCCAGCACCCCTGGGAGCTCCTATAATTCACCCCTCCACTTT. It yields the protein CASTPGSSYNSPLHF.

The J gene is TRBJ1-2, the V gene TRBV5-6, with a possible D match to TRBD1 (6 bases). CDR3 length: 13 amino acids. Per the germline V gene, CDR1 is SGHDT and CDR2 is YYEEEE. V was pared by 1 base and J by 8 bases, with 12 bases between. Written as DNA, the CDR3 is TGTGCCAGCAGCTTGATGGGGGCGACGGGCTACACCTTC. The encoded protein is CASSLMGATGYTF.

This CDR3 is CASSSTGEGSTEAFF. In DNA, the CDR3 is TGCGCCAGCAGCTCGACAGGGGAGGGAAGCACTGAAGCTTTCTTT. This chain connects TRBV5-1 to TRBJ1-1, with 8 bases identical to TRBD1. Germline V lookup: CDR1 SGHRS, CDR2 YFSETQ. This CDR3 spans 15 amino acids. V shed 3 bases, J shed 4 bases, and the junction held 8 bases outside the gene matches.